A single sample is the source of the 21 T cell receptor beta chains below, sequenced in a study of T cell changes during pregnancy in multiple sclerosis. The table came from immunoSEQ multiplex PCR; TCRdb's copy has only in-frame clones and leaves some out. The sample lists more than 40,000 clones; about 91% were seen once. The specimen was CD8+ T cells from peripheral blood mononuclear cells, collected after pregnancy. Source of these receptors: a female donor with multiple sclerosis, enrolled in a pregnancy study.

The genes are TRBV6-1 and TRBJ2-3; 9 bases are a match to TRBD2. With 6 bases clipped from V and 0 bases from J, the junction kept 4 bases outside the gene matches. The CDR3 has 15 amino acids. Germline V CDR1 and CDR2: MNHNS, SASEGT. The CDR3 nucleotides read TGTGCCAGCAGGGGACTAGCTGCTAGCACAGATACGCAGTATTTT. Amino acid sequence: CASRGLAASTDTQYF.

The chain uses TRBV25-1 and TRBJ2-1, with D tentatively TRBD2 (5 bases). The germline gives CDR1 MGHDK, CDR2 SYGVNS. The V end lost 5 bases, the J end lost 1 base, and 9 bases lay between the germline ends. The CDR3 runs 14 residues. The CDR3 DNA sequence: TGTGCCAGCAGTCGGGGTTGGTCCTACAATGAGCAGTTCTTC. It is translated as CASSRGWSYNEQFF.

V gene TRBV29-1 combines with J gene TRBJ2-2; no reliable D call. CDR1 is SQVTM, CDR2 ANQGSEA, per germline. This CDR3 is 10 amino acids long. V lost 4 bases and J lost 6, with 3 bases in between. The CDR3 DNA is TGCAGCGTTGCAGCCGGGGAGCTGTTTTTT. Encoded protein: CSVAAGELFF.

The rearrangement uses TRBV7-9 and TRBJ2-3; no clear D gene. The germline gives CDR1 SEHNR, CDR2 FQNEAQ (reference sequence). The CDR3 spans 17 residues. Trimming stripped 4 bases from V and 6 bases from J, with 23 bases between. CDR3 region: CASSSLLGPGNVDTQYF. The CDR3 nucleotides read TGTGCCAGCAGCTCCCTTTTGGGCCCCGGTAACGTCGATACGCAGTATTTT.

This clone was recorded a few times. The chain recombines TRBV4-3 with TRBJ2-7; a weak D match, TRBD1 (5 bases). V lost 0 bases, J lost 7 bases, and 16 bases lay in between. From germline, CDR1 is LGHNA and CDR2 YSLEER. CDR3 length: 15 amino acids. CDR3 DNA sequence: TGCGCCAGCAGCCAAGAGGCAGGACACCCTAGAGAGCAGTACTTC. It codes for CASSQEAGHPREQYF.

The chain joins TRBV15 to TRBJ1-1, with TRBD1 matching over 7 bases. The trim removed 2 bases at V and 1 base at J, leaving 7 bases unmatched. CDR3 size: 16 residues. Germline-derived CDR1 and CDR2 are LNHNV and YYDKDF (reference sequence). The CDR3 loop is CATSRHIGGPNTEAFF. CDR3 sequence (DNA): TGTGCCACCAGCAGACATATAGGGGGCCCGAACACTGAAGCTTTCTTT.

V usage is TRBV30 and J usage is TRBJ1-1; D remains ambiguous. Germline-derived CDR1 and CDR2 are GTSNPN and SVGIG (reference sequence). The CDR3 is made up of 13 amino acids. V lost 2 bases and J lost 0, with 7 bases in between. CDR3 sequence reads: CAWSSGLNTEAFF. The CDR3 bases are TGTGCCTGGAGTTCAGGATTGAACACTGAAGCTTTCTTT.

The V and J genes are TRBV6-5 and TRBJ1-4; maybe TRBD1 (5 bases). This CDR3 is 14 amino acids long. Per germline, CDR1 MNHEY and CDR2 SVGAGI. The V end lost 6 bases, the J end lost 6 bases, and 14 bases lay between the germline ends. In DNA, the CDR3 is TGTGCCAGCAGCCCACGGGGGGGTGATGAAAAACTGTTTTTT. Protein sequence: CASSPRGGDEKLFF.

The V and J genes are TRBV7-6 and TRBJ1-1; the D gene is possibly TRBD1 (5 bases). Germline CDR1 is SGHVS and CDR2 is FNYEAQ. The CDR3 has 12 residues. V lost 1 base to trimming and J lost 6 bases, with 6 bases between them. CDR3 sequence reads: CASSLGGAEAFF. The CDR3, as DNA: TGTGCCAGCAGCTTAGGGGGCGCTGAAGCTTTCTTT.

The chain combines TRBV7-2 with TRBJ2-4; no clear D gene. The CDR3 loop spans 16 amino acids. V dropped 4 bases and J dropped 0 bases, with 13 bases sitting between them. Germline V gives CDR1 SGHTA, CDR2 FQGNSA. The CDR3 reads CASSSERAIAKNIQYF. CDR3 DNA: TGTGCCAGCAGCTCGGAAAGAGCGATAGCCAAAAACATTCAGTACTTC.

V and J are TRBV4-3 and TRBJ2-1; D might be TRBD2 (7 bases). This CDR3 has 18 residues. The V and J ends lost 3 bases and 7 bases respectively, with 25 bases between them. Germline values: CDR1 LGHNA, CDR2 YSLEER. The CDR3 region has the DNA TGCGCCAGCAGCCATCGGGCCCCTTGGGGGGGGCCTGGGAATGAGCAGTTCTTC. It translates to CASSHRAPWGGPGNEQFF.

This clone has a single count. This chain joins TRBV5-1 and TRBJ1-1, with a tentative D call TRBD1 (6 bases). The CDR3 is 13 amino acids. Germline V lookup: CDR1 SGHRS, CDR2 YFSETQ. The V end was cut by 2 bases, the J end by 7 bases, with 12 bases between. This chain's CDR3 is CASSFETGIEAFF. DNA of the CDR3: TGCGCCAGCAGCTTTGAGACAGGCATTGAAGCTTTCTTT.

The chain is built from TRBV6-5 and TRBJ2-7; 7 bases agree with TRBD2. Per the germline V gene, CDR1 is MNHEY and CDR2 is SVGAGI. Trimming took 8 bases from V and 6 from J; bases not matched to a gene: 13. The CDR3 is 14 amino acids. CDR3 in amino acids: CASAEVGGGSEQYF. The CDR3 DNA sequence: TGTGCCAGCGCTGAAGTTGGGGGGGGGAGCGAGCAGTACTTC.

This chain links TRBV12-5 with TRBJ1-1; D uncertain. V gave up 5 bases and J gave up 11 bases, with 12 bases separating them. CDR3 size: 11 residues. Germline V gives CDR1 LGHNT, CDR2 FRNRAP. CDR3 coding DNA: TGTGCTAGTGGTCCCCGGTCGGGGGCTTTCTTT. Protein sequence: CASGPRSGAFF.

The chain couples TRBV5-1 to TRBJ2-7; perhaps TRBD1 as D (6 bases). There are 15 residues in the CDR3. Trimming pared 2 bases from V and 2 bases from J, leaving 14 bases between. CDR1 is SGHRS and CDR2 is YFSETQ in the germline V gene. The CDR3 is CASSFHRDIPYEQYF. CDR3 bases: TGCGCCAGCAGCTTTCACCGGGACATTCCCTACGAGCAGTACTTC.

The rearrangement links TRBV19 to TRBJ1-4; no reliable D call. CDR3 length: 15 residues. The germline CDR1 and CDR2 sequences are LNHDA and SQIVND (reference sequence). V was clipped by 6 bases and J by 1 base, with 12 bases between them. CDR3 coding DNA: TGTGCCAGTAGCACCCTAGAGGGAACTAATGAAAAACTGTTTTTT. The encoded protein is CASSTLEGTNEKLFF.

The chain joins TRBV7-8 to TRBJ2-7, with D uncertain. CDR3 length equals 14 residues. The germline V gene encodes CDR1 SGHVS and CDR2 FQNEAQ. V was pared by 1 base and J by 0 bases, with 7 bases between. As DNA, the CDR3 is TGTGCCAGCAGCTTAGGGCAGAACTCCTACGAGCAGTACTTC. It is translated as CASSLGQNSYEQYF.

DNA for the CDR3: TGTGCCAGCAGGGCAGGGGGCAAAGAGCAGTTCTTC. This codes for CASRAGGKEQFF. The chain couples TRBV2 to TRBJ2-1, with 8 bases matching TRBD1. The CDR3 runs 12 residues. Germline lookup yields CDR1 SNHLY and CDR2 FYNNEI. The trim removed 6 bases at V and 10 bases at J, leaving 5 bases unmatched.

CDR3 coding DNA: TGTGCCAGCAGCTTTGGGGGGGGGACAGATACGCAGTATTTT. As protein: CASSFGGGTDTQYF. V gene TRBV9 combines with J gene TRBJ2-3; 7 bases are a match to TRBD2. Germline values: CDR1 SGDLS, CDR2 YYNGEE. The V gene end was trimmed by 4 bases and the J gene end by 3 bases; junction bases not matched to a gene: 5. The CDR3 has 14 amino acids.

J is TRBJ2-7 and V is TRBV30; 9 bases agree with TRBD1. V gave up 5 bases and J gave up 0 bases; unmatched junction bases: 2. The CDR3 loop spans 13 amino acids. Germline V gives CDR1 GTSNPN, CDR2 SVGIG (reference sequence). This CDR3 reads CAWEQGASYEQYF. DNA of the CDR3: TGTGCCTGGGAACAGGGGGCCTCCTACGAGCAGTACTTC.

The chain couples TRBV19 to TRBJ1-2, with 7 nucleotides matching TRBD1. Germline values: CDR1 LNHDA, CDR2 SQIVND (reference sequence). The CDR3 runs 17 residues. Unmatched junction bases numbered 15, after V lost 4 bases and J lost 4 bases. As DNA, the CDR3 is TGTGCCAGTAGTACCCGGGACAGACCTCCATCCGCCTATGGCTACACCTTC. Amino acids: CASSTRDRPPSAYGYTF.